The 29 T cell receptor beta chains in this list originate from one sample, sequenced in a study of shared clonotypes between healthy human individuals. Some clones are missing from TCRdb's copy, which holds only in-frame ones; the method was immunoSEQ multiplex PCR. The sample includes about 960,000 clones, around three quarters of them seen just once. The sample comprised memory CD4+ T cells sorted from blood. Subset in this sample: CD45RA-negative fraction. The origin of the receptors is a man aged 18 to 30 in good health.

The CDR3 loop is CASSLEGQSNQPQHF. DNA of the CDR3: TGTGCCAGCAGCTTAGAGGGACAAAGCAATCAGCCCCAGCATTTT. The chain carries TRBV7-2 and TRBJ1-5; TRBD1 is a possible D gene (6 bases). Germline V lookup: CDR1 SGHTA, CDR2 FQGNSA. Trimming stripped 1 base from V and 1 base from J, with 8 bases between. CDR3 length: 15 amino acids.

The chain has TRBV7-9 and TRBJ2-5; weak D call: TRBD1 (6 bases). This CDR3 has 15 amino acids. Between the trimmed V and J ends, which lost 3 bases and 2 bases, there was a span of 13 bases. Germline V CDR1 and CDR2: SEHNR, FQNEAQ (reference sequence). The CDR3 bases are TGTGCCAGCAGCTTGACAGCAGGGGCTCAAGAGACCCAGTACTTC. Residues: CASSLTAGAQETQYF.

The CDR3 DNA sequence: TGTGCCAGCAGCCGCAGGATCGGGGAAAATTCACCCCTCCACTTT. This translates into CASSRRIGENSPLHF. The rearrangement uses TRBV7-2 and TRBJ1-6; D not certain. The CDR3 sequence is 15 residues long. Trimming shortened V by 5 bases and J by 7 bases, and 15 bases separated the two germline ends. Germline V gives CDR1 SGHTA, CDR2 FQGNSA.

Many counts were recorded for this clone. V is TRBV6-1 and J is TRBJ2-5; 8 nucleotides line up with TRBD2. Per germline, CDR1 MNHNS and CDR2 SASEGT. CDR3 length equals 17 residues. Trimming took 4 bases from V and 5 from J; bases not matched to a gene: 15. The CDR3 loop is CASSATSGILRVETQYF. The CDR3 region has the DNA TGTGCCAGCAGTGCCACTAGCGGCATACTGAGGGTCGAGACCCAGTACTTC.

The CDR3 region is CASIGGLGATGELFF. The CDR3 bases are TGCGCCAGCATCGGAGGTCTAGGAGCCACCGGGGAGCTGTTTTTT. This rearrangement joins TRBV10-2 to TRBJ2-2, with a tentative D call TRBD2 (5 bases). The length of the CDR3 is 15 residues. From germline, CDR1 is WSHSY and CDR2 SAAADI. V gave up 7 bases and J gave up 4 bases, with 16 bases separating them.

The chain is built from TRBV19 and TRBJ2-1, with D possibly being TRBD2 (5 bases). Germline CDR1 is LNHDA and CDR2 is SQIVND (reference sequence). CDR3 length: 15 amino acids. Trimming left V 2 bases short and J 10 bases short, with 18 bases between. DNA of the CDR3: TGTGCCAGTAGTATACCGGGAATCAATGTTGGCGAGCAGTTCTTC. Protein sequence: CASSIPGINVGEQFF.

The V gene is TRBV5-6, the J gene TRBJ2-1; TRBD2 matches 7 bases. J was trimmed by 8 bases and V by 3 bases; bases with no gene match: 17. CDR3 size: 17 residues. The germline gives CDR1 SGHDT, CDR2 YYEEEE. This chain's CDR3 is CASSSVIAGSRGDEQFF. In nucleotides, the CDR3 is TGTGCCAGCAGCTCAGTCATAGCGGGCTCGCGAGGGGATGAGCAGTTCTTC.

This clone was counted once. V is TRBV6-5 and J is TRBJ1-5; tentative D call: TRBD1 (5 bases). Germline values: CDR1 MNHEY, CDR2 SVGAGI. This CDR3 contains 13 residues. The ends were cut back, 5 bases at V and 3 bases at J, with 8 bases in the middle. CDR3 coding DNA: TGTGCCAGCAGTATGACAGTCAATCAGCCCCAGCATTTT. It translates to CASSMTVNQPQHF.

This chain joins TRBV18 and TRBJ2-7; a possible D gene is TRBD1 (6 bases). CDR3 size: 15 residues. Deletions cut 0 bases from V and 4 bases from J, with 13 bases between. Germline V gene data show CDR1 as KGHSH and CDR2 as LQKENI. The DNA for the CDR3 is TGTGCCAGCTCACCACCTAGTCAGGGGTCATACGAGCAGTACTTC. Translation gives CASSPPSQGSYEQYF. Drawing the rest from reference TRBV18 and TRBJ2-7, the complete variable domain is NAGVMQNPRHLVRRRGQEARLRCSPMKGHSHVYWYRQLPEEGLKFMVYLQKENIIDESGMPKERFSAEFPKEGPSILRIQQVVRGDSAAYFCASSPPSQGSYEQYFGPGTRLTVT.

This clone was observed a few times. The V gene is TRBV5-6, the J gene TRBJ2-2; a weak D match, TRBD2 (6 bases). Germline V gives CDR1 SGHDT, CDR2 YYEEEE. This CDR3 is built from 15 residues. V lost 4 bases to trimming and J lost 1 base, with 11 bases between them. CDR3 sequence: CASSLYGGNTGELFF. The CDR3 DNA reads TGTGCCAGCAGCCTCTACGGGGGGAACACCGGGGAGCTGTTTTTT. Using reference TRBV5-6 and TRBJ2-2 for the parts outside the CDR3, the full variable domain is DAGVTQSPTHLIKTRGQQVTLRCSPKSGHDTVSWYQQALGQGPQFIFQYYEEEERQRGNFPDRFSGHQFPNYSSELNVNALLLGDSALYLCASSLYGGNTGELFFGEGSRLTVL.

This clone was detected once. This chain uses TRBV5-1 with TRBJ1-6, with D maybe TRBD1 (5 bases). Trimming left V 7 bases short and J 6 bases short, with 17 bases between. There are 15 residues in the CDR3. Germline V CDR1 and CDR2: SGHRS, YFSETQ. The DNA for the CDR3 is TGCGCCAGCTGCTATTCAGGGCATAGTAATTCACCCCTCCACTTT. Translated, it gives CASCYSGHSNSPLHF.

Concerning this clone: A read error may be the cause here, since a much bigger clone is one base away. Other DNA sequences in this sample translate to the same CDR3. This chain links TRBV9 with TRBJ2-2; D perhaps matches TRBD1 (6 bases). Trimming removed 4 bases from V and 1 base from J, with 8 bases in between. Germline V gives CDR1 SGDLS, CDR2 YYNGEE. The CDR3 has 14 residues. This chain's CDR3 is CASSLQGNTGELFF. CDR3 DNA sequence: TGTGCCAGCAGCTTACAGGGGAACACCGGGGAGCTGTTTTTT.

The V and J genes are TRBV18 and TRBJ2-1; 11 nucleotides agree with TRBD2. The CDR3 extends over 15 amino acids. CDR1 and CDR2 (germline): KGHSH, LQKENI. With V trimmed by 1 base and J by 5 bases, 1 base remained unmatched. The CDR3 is CASSPLAGGDNEQFF. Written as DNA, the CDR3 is TGTGCCAGCTCACCACTAGCGGGGGGGGACAATGAGCAGTTCTTC.

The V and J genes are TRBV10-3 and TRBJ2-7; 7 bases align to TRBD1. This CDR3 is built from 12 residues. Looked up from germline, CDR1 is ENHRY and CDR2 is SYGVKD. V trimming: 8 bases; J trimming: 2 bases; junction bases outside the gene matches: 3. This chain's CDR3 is CAISQGAYEQYF. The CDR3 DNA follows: TGTGCCATCTCCCAGGGGGCCTACGAGCAGTACTTC.

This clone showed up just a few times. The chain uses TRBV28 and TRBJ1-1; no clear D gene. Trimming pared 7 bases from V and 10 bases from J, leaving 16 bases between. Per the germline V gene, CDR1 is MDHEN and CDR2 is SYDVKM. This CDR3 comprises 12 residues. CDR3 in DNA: TGTGCCAGCATAAGCGGGTCCGCACGAGCTTTCTTT. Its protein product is CASISGSARAFF.

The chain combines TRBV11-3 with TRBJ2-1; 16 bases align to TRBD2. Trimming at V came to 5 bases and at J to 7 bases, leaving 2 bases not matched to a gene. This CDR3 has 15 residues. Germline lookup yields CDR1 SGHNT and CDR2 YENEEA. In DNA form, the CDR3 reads TGTGCCAGCAGCACGGGACTAGCGGGGGGGAATGAGCAGTTCTTC. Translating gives CASSTGLAGGNEQFF.

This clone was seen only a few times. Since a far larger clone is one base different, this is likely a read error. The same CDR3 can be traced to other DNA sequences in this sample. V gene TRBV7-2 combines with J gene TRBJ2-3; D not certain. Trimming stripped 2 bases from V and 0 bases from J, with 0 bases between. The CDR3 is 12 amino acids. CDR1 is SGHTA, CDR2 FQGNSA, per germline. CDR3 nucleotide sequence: TGTGCCAGCAGCTTAAGCACAGATACGCAGTATTTT. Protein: CASSLSTDTQYF.

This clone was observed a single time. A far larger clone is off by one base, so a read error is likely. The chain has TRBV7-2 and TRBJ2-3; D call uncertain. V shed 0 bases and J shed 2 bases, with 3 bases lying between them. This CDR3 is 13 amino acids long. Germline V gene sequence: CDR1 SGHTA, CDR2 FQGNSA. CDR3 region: CASSLALTDTQYF. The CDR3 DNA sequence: TGTGCCAGCAGCTTAGCCCTCACAGATACGCAGTATTTT.

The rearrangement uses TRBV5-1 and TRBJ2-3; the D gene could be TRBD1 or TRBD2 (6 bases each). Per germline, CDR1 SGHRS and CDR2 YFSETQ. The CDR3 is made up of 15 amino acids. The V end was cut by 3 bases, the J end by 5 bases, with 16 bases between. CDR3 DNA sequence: TGCGCCAGCAGCTACGAAGGGGGAGCGGGAGATACGCAGTATTTT. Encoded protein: CASSYEGGAGDTQYF.

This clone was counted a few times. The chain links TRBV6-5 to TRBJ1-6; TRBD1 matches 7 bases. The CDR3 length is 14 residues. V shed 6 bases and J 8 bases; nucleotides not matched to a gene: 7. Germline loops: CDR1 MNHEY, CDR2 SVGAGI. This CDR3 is CASRETGLYSPLHF. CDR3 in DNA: TGTGCCAGCAGAGAGACAGGGTTGTATTCACCCCTCCACTTT.

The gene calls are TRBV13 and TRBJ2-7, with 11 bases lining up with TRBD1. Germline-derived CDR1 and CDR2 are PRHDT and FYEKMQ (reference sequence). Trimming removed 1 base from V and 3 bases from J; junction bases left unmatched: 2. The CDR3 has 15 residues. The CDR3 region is CASSLVGTGGYEQYF. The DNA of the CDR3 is TGTGCCAGCAGCTTAGTTGGGACAGGGGGCTACGAGCAGTACTTC.

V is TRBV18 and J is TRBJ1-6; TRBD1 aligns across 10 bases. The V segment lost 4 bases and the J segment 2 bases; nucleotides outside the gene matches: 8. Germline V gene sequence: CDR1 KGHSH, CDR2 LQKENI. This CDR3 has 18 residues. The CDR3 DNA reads TGTGCCAGCTCACAGACAGGGGGCGCGTACGCCTATAATTCACCCCTCCACTTT. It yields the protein CASSQTGGAYAYNSPLHF.

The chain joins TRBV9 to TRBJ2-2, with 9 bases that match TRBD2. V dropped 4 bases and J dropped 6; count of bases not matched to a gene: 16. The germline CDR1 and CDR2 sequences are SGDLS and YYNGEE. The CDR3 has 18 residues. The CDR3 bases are TGTGCCAGCAGCTACTCGGGGGGCGCGGGAGGGCCGGCCGGGGAGCTGTTTTTT. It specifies CASSYSGGAGGPAGELFF.

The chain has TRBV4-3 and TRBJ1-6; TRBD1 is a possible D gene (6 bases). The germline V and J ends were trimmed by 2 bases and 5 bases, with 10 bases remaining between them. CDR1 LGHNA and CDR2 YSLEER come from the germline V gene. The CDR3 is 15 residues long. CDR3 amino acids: CASSQRGGDNSPLHF. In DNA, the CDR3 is TGCGCCAGCAGCCAAAGGGGGGGCGATAATTCACCCCTCCACTTT.

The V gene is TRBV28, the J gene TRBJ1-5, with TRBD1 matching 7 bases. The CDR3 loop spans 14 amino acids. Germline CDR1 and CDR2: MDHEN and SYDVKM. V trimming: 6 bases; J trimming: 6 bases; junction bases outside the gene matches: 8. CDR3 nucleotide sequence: TGTGCCAGCAGGGACAGGCTCGGAGCTCAGCCCCAGCATTTT. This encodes CASRDRLGAQPQHF.

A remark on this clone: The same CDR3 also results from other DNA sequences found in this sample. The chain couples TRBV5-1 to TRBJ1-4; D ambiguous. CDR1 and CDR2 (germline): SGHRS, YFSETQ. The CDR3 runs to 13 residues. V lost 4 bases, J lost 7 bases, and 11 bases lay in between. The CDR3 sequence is CASSLGLGEKLFF. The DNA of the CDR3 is TGCGCCAGCAGCCTGGGCCTTGGTGAAAAACTGTTTTTT. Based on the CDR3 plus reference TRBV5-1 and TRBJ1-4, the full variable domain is KAGVTQTPRYLIKTRGQQVTLSCSPISGHRSVSWYQQTPGQGLQFLFEYFSETQRNKGNFPGRFSGRQFSNSRSEMNVSTLELGDSALYLCASSLGLGEKLFFGSGTQLSVL.

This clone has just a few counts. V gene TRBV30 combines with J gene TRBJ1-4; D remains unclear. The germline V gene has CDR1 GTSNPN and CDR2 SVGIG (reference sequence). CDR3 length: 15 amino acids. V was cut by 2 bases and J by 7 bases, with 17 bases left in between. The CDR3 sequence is CAWSPNSVKGEKLFF. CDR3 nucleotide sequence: TGTGCCTGGAGTCCCAACAGTGTTAAAGGTGAAAAACTGTTTTTT.

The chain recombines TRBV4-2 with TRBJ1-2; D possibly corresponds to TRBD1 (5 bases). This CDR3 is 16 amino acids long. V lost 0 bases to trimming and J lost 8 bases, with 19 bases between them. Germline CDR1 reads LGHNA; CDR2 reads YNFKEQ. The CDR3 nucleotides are TGTGCCAGCAGCCAAGATTGGGGGTTGCGGGCCGGCGGCTACACCTTC. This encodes CASSQDWGLRAGGYTF.

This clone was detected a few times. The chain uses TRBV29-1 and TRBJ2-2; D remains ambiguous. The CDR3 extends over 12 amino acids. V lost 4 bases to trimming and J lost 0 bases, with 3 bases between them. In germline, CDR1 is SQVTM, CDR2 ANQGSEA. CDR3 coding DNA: TGCAGCGTTGGACCGAACACCGGGGAGCTGTTTTTT. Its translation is CSVGPNTGELFF.